This T cell receptor beta chain was retrieved from a study of immune cell composition in non-small cell lung cancer. This CDR3 spans 16 amino acids. CDR1 KGHSH and CDR2 LQKENI come from the germline V gene. V shed 4 bases and J shed 0 bases, with 12 bases lying between them. Assay used: immunoSEQ multiplex PCR; TCRdb lists only in-frame clones, some missing. The table lists approximately 9,100 clones, around four fifths of them singletons. Overall study results and limits: 75% of squamous and under 35% of adenocarcinoma cases had tumour-associated clones >0.5%.

A word on this clone: Antigen unknown.

The sample was lung tumor tissue. The source is a human donor with non-small cell lung cancer. The chain combines TRBV18 with TRBJ2-2; D remains ambiguous. The DNA of the CDR3 is TGTGCCAGCTCACGCAGCCAGGAAACGAACACCGGGGAGCTGTTTTTT. Protein product: CASSRSQETNTGELFF.